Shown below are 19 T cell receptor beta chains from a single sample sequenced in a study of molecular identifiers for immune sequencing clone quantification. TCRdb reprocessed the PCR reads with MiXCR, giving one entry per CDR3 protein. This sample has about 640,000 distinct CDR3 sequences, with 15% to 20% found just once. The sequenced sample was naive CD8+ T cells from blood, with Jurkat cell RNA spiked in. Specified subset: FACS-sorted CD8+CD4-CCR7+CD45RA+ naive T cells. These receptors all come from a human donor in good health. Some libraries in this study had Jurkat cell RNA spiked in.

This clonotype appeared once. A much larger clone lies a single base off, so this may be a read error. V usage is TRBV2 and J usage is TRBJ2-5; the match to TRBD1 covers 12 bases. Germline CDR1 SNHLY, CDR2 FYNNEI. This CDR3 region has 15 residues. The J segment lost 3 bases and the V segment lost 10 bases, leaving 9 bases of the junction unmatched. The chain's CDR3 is CANSEGQGAKETQYF. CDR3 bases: TGTGCCAACAGCGAGGGACAGGGGGCGAAAGAGACCCAGTACTTC. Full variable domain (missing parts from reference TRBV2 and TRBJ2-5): EPEVTQTPSHQVTQMGQEVILRCVPISNHLYFYWYRQILGQKVEFLVSFYNNEISEKSEIFDDQFSVERPDGSNFTLKIRSTKLEDSAMYFCANSEGQGAKETQYFGPGTRLLVL.

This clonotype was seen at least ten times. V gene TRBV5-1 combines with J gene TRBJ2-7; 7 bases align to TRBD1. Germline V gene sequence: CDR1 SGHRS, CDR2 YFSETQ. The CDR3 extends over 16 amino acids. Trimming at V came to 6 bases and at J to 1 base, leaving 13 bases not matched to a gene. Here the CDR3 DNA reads TGCGCCAGCAAACCGACGTCCCGGGACAGTTCCTACGAGCAGTACTTC. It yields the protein CASKPTSRDSSYEQYF.

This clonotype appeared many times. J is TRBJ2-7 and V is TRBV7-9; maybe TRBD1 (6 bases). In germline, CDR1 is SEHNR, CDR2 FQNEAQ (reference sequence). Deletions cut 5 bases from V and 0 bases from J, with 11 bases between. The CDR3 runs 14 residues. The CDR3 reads CASSHGQRSYEQYF. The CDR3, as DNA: TGTGCCAGCAGCCATGGACAGCGCTCCTACGAGCAGTACTTC.

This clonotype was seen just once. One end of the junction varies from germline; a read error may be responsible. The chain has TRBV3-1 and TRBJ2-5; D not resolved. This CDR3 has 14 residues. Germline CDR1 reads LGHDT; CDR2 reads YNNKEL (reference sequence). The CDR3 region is CASSQEAIQEAQYF. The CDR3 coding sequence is TGTGCCAGCAGCCAAGAGGCTATCCAAGAGGCCCAGTACTTC.

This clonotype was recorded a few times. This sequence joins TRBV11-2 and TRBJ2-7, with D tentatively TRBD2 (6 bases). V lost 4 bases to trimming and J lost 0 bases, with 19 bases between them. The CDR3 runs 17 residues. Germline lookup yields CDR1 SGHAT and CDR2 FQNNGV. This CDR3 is CASSSYNWIAASYEQYF. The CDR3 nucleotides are TGTGCCAGCAGCTCCTACAACTGGATAGCGGCCTCCTACGAGCAGTACTTC.

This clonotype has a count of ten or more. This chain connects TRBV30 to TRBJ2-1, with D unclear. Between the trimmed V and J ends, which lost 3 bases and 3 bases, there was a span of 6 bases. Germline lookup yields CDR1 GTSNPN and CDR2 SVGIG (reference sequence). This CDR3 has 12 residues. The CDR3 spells CAWSLVYNEQFF. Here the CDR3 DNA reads TGTGCCTGGAGCCTTGTCTACAATGAGCAGTTCTTC.

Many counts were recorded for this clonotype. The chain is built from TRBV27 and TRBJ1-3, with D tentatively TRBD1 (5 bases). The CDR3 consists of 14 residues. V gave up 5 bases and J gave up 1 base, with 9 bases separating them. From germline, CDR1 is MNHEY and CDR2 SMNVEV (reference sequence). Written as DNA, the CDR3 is TGTGCCAGCAGTCCCGACAGATCTGGAAACACCATATATTTT. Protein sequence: CASSPDRSGNTIYF.

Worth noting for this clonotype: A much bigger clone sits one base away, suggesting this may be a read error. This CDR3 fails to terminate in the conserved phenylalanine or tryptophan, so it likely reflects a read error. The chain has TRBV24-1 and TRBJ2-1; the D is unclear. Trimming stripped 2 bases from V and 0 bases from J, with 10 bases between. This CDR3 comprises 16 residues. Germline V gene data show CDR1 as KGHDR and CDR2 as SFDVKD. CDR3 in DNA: TGTGCCACCAGTGATTACTATTCGAGCTCCTACAATGAGCAGTTCTCC. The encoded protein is CATSDYYSSSYNEQFS.

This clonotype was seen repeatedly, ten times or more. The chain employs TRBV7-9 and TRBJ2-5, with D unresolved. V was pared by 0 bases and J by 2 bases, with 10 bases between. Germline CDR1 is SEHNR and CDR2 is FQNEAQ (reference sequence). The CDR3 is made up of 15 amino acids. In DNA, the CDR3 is TGTGCCAGCAGCTTAGCCAAAGGAGAACAAGAGACCCAGTACTTC. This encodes CASSLAKGEQETQYF. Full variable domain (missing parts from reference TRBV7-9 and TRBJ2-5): DTGVSQNPRHKITKRGQNVTFRCDPISEHNRLYWYRQTLGQGPEFLTYFQNEAQLEKSRLLSDRFSAERPKGSFSTLEIQRTEQGDSAMYLCASSLAKGEQETQYFGPGTRLLVL.

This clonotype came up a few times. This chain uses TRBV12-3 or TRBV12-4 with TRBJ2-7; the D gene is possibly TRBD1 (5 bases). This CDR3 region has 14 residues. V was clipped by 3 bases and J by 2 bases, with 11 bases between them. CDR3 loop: CASSFTGSAYEQYF. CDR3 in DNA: TGTGCCAGCAGTTTTACAGGCTCGGCCTACGAGCAGTACTTC.

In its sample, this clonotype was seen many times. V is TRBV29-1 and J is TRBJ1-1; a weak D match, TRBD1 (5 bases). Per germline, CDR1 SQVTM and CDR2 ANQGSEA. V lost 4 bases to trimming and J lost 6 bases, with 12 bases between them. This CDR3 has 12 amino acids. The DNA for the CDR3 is TGCAGCGTTGGCAGGGAATTCGCTGAAGCTTTCTTT. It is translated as CSVGREFAEAFF.

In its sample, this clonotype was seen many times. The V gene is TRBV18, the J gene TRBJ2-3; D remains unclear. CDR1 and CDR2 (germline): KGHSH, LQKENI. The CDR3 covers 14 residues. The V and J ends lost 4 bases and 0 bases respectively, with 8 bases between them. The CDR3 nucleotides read TGTGCCAGCTCACAGGAATTTAGCACAGATACGCAGTATTTT. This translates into CASSQEFSTDTQYF.

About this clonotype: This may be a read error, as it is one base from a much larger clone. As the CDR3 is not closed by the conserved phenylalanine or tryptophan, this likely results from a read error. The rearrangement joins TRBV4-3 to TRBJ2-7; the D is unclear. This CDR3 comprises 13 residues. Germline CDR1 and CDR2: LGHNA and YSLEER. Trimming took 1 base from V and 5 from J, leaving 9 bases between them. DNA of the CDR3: TGCGCCAGCAGCCAAGGTCGATGGGACGAGCAGTACTCC. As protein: CASSQGRWDEQYS.

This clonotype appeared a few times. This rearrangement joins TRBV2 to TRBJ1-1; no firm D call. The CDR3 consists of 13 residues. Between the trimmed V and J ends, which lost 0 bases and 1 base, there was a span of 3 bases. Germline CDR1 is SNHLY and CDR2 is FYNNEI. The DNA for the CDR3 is TGTGCCAGCAGTGAAGCGTGGAACACTGAAGCTTTCTTT. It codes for CASSEAWNTEAFF.

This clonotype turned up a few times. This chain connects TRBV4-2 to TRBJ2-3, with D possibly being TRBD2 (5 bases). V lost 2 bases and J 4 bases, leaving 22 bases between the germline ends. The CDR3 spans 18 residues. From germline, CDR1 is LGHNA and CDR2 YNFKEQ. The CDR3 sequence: CASSQQASSGAGADTQYF. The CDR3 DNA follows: TGTGCCAGCAGCCAACAAGCCTCCAGCGGTGCCGGCGCAGATACGCAGTATTTT.

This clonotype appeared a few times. The CDR3 loop is CASRNRGGHEQYF. CDR3 bases: TGTGCCAGCAGGAACAGGGGCGGCCACGAGCAGTACTTC. V usage is TRBV2 and J usage is TRBJ2-7; 7 positions match TRBD1. CDR1 and CDR2 from the germline V gene are SNHLY and FYNNEI. CDR3 size: 13 residues. The J segment lost 5 bases and the V segment lost 6 bases, leaving 7 bases of the junction unmatched.

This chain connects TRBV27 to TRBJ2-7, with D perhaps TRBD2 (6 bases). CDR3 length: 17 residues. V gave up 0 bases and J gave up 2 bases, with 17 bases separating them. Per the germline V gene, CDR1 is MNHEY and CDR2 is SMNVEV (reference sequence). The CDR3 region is CASSLSSGQFTTYEQYF. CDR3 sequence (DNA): TGTGCCAGCAGTTTATCAAGCGGGCAGTTTACAACCTACGAGCAGTACTTC.

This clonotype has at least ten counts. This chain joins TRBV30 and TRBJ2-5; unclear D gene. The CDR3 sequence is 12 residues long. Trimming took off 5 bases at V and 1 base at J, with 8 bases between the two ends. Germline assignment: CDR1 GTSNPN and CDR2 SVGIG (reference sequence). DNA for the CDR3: TGTGCCTGGGAAGGGCGCCAAGAGACCCAGTACTTC. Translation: CAWEGRQETQYF.

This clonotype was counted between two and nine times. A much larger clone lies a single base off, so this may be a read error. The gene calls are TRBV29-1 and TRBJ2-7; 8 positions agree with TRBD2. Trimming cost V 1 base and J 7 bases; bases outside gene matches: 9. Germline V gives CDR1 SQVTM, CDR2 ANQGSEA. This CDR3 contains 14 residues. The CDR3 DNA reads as TGCAGCGTTGAAGGTCAGGACAGCGGGGGTGAGCAGTACTTC. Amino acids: CSVEGQDSGGEQYF.